This T cell receptor beta chain was profiled in a study of tumor-infiltrating lymphocytes in oesophageal squamous cell carcinoma. Notes on this clonotype: No conserved phenylalanine or tryptophan is present at the end of the CDR3, so a read error is the likely explanation. It is unclear where the CDR3 begins or ends on the DNA, so no DNA is shown, and the CDR3 is as TCRdb lists it.

Germline V lookup: CDR1 SGHVS, CDR2 FNYEAQ. Including both end residues, the CDR3 is 18 amino acids long. TCRdb processed the PCR reads anew with MiXCR; each CDR3 protein has one entry. The data contain some 15,000 distinct CDR3 sequences, roughly 50% of them seen just once; the ten biggest clones take up more than 35%. This TCR derives from a female donor with esophageal squamous cell carcinoma. Sequencing input: esophageal tumor tissue. The rearrangement links TRBV7-6 to TRBJ2-4; the D call of TRBD1 is as the table states it, not checked on the DNA. CDR3 loop: CASSRNPGQGYDEQYFGN.